The present T cell receptor beta chain was sequenced within a study of graft-versus-host responses after intestinal transplantation. Study at large: Multivisceral, liver-intestinal, or isolated intestinal transplants were performed in recipients. For approximately three years after anti-thymocyte globulin induction, all recipients took tacrolimus and steroids. Study-wide results and limits: Allografts carried high graft-versus-host to host-versus-graft clonal ratios in patients having graft-donor T cell macrochimerism. Recipient marrow harbored GvH clones, some of which surfaced first in ileum or blood.

Assay: immunoSEQ multiplex PCR; the TCRdb copy retains only in-frame clones and omits some. The repertoire consists of more than 70,000 clones, with 90% occurring once and the leading ten covering around 0.11%. Details on this clone: What it binds is not known.

V gave up 3 bases and J gave up 8 bases; unmatched junction bases: 10. The CDR3 has 15 amino acids. Germline V gene sequence: CDR1 SGHKS, CDR2 YYEKEE (reference sequence). The input for sequencing was unstimulated CD4+ T cells sorted from spleen or lymph node cells, taken before intestinal transplant. The rearrangement links TRBV5-5 to TRBJ1-4, with 7 bases matching TRBD1. The source is a human donor who received an intestinal transplant. The CDR3 DNA reads TGTGCCAGCAGCTCTCAGGGGGACAGAACCGAAAAACTGTTTTTT. Its protein is CASSSQGDRTEKLFF.